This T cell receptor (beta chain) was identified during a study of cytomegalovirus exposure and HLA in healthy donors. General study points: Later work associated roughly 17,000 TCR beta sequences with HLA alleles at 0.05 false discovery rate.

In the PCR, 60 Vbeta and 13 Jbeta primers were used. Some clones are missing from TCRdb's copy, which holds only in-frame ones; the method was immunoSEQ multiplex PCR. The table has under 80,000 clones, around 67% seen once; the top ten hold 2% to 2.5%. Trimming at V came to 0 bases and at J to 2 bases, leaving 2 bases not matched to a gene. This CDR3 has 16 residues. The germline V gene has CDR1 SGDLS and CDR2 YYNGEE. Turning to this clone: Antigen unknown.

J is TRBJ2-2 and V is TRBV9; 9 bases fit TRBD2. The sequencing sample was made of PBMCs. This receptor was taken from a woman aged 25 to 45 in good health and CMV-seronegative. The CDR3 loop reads CASSVVAGANTGELFF. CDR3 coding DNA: TGTGCCAGCAGCGTAGTAGCGGGGGCCAACACCGGGGAGCTGTTTTTT.